Below are 20 T cell receptor beta chains sequenced from a single sample in a study of tumour-infiltrating T cells in Burkitt lymphoma. The protocol was immunoSEQ multiplex PCR, while the TCRdb copy is restricted to in-frame clones and leaves out a portion. In the table there are 640 or so clones, roughly 15% of which are singletons. Sequencing used tumor tissue. The receptors shown here come from a human donor with Burkitt lymphoma.

This clone was counted only a few times. V gene TRBV13 combines with J gene TRBJ1-1, with 9 bases that match TRBD1. Germline trimming cut 5 bases from V and 0 bases from J; bases unmatched to any gene: 7. The CDR3 runs to 16 residues. Germline V gives CDR1 PRHDT, CDR2 FYEKMQ (reference sequence). CDR3 sequence reads: CASSPNRGRVNTEAFF. The CDR3 bases are TGTGCCAGCAGCCCAAACAGGGGGCGGGTGAACACTGAAGCTTTCTTT.

This clone was observed a handful of times. CDR3 DNA: TGTGCCAGCAGCTTAGACGGGGCCTCCTACAATGAGCAGTTCTTC. Translation gives CASSLDGASYNEQFF. The gene calls are TRBV13 and TRBJ2-1, with D tentatively TRBD1 or TRBD2 (5 bases each). Looked up from germline, CDR1 is PRHDT and CDR2 is FYEKMQ (reference sequence). The CDR3 contains 15 residues. V was trimmed by 1 base and J by 0 bases, leaving 7 bases between them.

This clone was seen a few times. This rearrangement joins TRBV7-6 to TRBJ2-7; TRBD2 is a possible D gene (5 bases). The CDR3 totals 13 residues. Trimming pared 9 bases from V and 2 bases from J, leaving 14 bases between. Germline V gene lookup returns CDR1 SGHVS and CDR2 FNYEAQ. The CDR3: CASSRATTYEQYF. CDR3 nucleotide sequence: TGTGCCAGTTCGCGGGCGACTACCTACGAGCAGTACTTC.

J is TRBJ2-7 and V is TRBV11-2; tentative D call: TRBD2 (7 bases). Per germline, CDR1 SGHAT and CDR2 FQNNGV. V lost 0 bases, J lost 7 bases, and 13 bases lay in between. The CDR3 has 14 residues. The CDR3 DNA reads TGTGCCAGCAGCTTAGATCGGGGGGCGGGGGAGCAGTACTTC. Its translation: CASSLDRGAGEQYF.

The V call is TRBV7-9, the J call TRBJ1-1; D is undetermined. Germline CDR1 SEHNR, CDR2 FQNEAQ (reference sequence). This CDR3 region has 15 residues. Trimming pared 2 bases from V and 3 bases from J, leaving 13 bases between. The CDR3 sequence: CASSLRPDEDTEAFF. In DNA, the CDR3 is TGTGCCAGCAGCTTAAGACCAGATGAGGACACTGAAGCTTTCTTT.

V usage is TRBV30 and J usage is TRBJ2-3, with TRBD1 as a possible D gene (5 bases). The V end was cut by 4 bases, the J end by 8 bases, with 19 bases between. This CDR3 has 14 amino acids. The germline gives CDR1 GTSNPN, CDR2 SVGIG (reference sequence). CDR3 nucleotides: TGTGCCTGGACCGCTGCAGGGTCACAAGGTACGCAGTATTTT. Translated: CAWTAAGSQGTQYF.

The CDR3 protein is CASSPDRGSSYEQYF. CDR3 bases: TGTGCCAGCAGCCCGGACAGGGGGTCCTCCTACGAGCAGTACTTC. This chain uses TRBV25-1 with TRBJ2-7; 10 bases are a match to TRBD1. In germline, CDR1 is MGHDK, CDR2 SYGVNS. This CDR3 is built from 15 residues. With V trimmed by 6 bases and J by 0 bases, 5 bases remained unmatched.

In its sample, this clone was seen a few times. The rearrangement uses TRBV6-5 and TRBJ1-1, with 7 bases aligning to TRBD1. From germline, CDR1 is MNHEY and CDR2 SVGAGI. After removal of 6 bases from V and 7 bases from J, the junction contained 8 bases not matched to a gene. The CDR3 runs to 13 residues. The DNA for the CDR3 is TGTGCCAGCAGACTAGACAGGGAGAGTGAAGCTTTCTTT. It is translated as CASRLDRESEAFF.

This chain links TRBV18 with TRBJ2-3; D is unclear. The CDR3 is 15 amino acids. Trimming removed 8 bases from V and 1 base from J, with 16 bases in between. CDR1 is KGHSH, CDR2 LQKENI, per germline. The CDR3 DNA is TGTGCCAGCCCGGGTCCGGATCTCCGCACAGATACGCAGTATTTT. Amino acid sequence: CASPGPDLRTDTQYF. Drawing the rest from reference TRBV18 and TRBJ2-3, the complete variable domain is NAGVMQNPRHLVRRRGQEARLRCSPMKGHSHVYWYRQLPEEGLKFMVYLQKENIIDESGMPKERFSAEFPKEGPSILRIQQVVRGDSAAYFCASPGPDLRTDTQYFGPGTRLTVL.

This clone has only a few counts. This rearrangement joins TRBV5-4 to TRBJ1-2, with no clear D. The CDR3 totals 18 residues. Trimming left V 3 bases short and J 6 bases short, with 27 bases between. From germline, CDR1 is SGHNT and CDR2 YYREEE (reference sequence). The CDR3 reads CASSSPREGDSELDGYTF. CDR3 nucleotides: TGTGCCAGCAGCTCCCCGCGGGAGGGAGACTCGGAACTAGATGGCTACACCTTC.

The CDR3 region is CASSPGPMNTEAFF. The CDR3 nucleotides read TGTGCCAGCAGTCCGGGACCGATGAACACTGAAGCTTTCTTT. The chain recombines TRBV6-5 with TRBJ1-1; possibly TRBD1 for D (5 bases). The V gene lost 5 bases and the J gene lost 0 bases, with 10 bases spanning the gap. The length of the CDR3 is 14 residues. Looked up from germline, CDR1 is MNHEY and CDR2 is SVGAGI.

The chain has TRBV28 and TRBJ1-1; possible D gene TRBD1, 5 bases. Trimming shortened V by 2 bases and J by 7 bases, and 23 bases separated the two germline ends. Per germline, CDR1 MDHEN and CDR2 SYDVKM. This CDR3 spans 17 amino acids. CDR3 sequence reads: CASSLGAGVQGVSEAFF. The CDR3 DNA reads as TGTGCCAGCAGTTTAGGGGCGGGGGTTCAGGGAGTGAGTGAAGCTTTCTTT.

This clone was counted a few times. This sequence joins TRBV7-8 and TRBJ1-2; no firm D call. The CDR3 consists of 13 residues. The ends were cut back, 1 base at V and 3 bases at J, with 6 bases in the middle. Germline V gene data show CDR1 as SGHVS and CDR2 as FQNEAQ. This chain's CDR3 is CASSLDQDYGYTF. DNA of the CDR3: TGTGCCAGCAGCTTAGACCAGGACTATGGCTACACCTTC.

The V call is TRBV7-9, the J call TRBJ2-6; tentatively, D is TRBD1 or TRBD2 (5 bases each). Per the germline V gene, CDR1 is SEHNR and CDR2 is FQNEAQ (reference sequence). V was cut by 3 bases and J by 2 bases, with 8 bases left in between. The CDR3 loop spans 15 amino acids. In DNA form, the CDR3 reads TGTGCCAGCAGCTTGAGGGGCCCTGGGGCCAACGTCCTGACTTTC. Its protein is CASSLRGPGANVLTF.

As for this clone: A much more abundant neighbour one base away suggests this may be a read error. This sequence joins TRBV7-9 and TRBJ2-3; D may be TRBD2 (5 bases). Germline CDR1 reads SEHNR; CDR2 reads FQNEAQ (reference sequence). This CDR3 spans 16 amino acids. CDR3 in amino acids: CTSSLGEGGSTDTQYF. The CDR3 DNA is TGTACCAGCAGCTTAGGAGAGGGCGGGAGCACAGATACGCAGTATTTT.

In this sample, this clone turned up a few times. V is TRBV9 and J is TRBJ1-1; no clear D gene. Between the trimmed V and J ends, which lost 1 base and 1 base, there was a span of 8 bases. Germline CDR1 and CDR2: SGDLS and YYNGEE. The CDR3 contains 14 residues. The CDR3 is CASSVLQRNTEAFF. The CDR3 nucleotides are TGTGCCAGCAGCGTACTACAGAGGAACACTGAAGCTTTCTTT.

This clone was counted only a few times. The chain is built from TRBV27 and TRBJ1-1; TRBD1 is a possible D gene (6 bases). V was shortened by 4 bases and J by 0 bases, with 6 bases between the two germline ends. In germline, CDR1 is MNHEY, CDR2 SMNVEV (reference sequence). This CDR3 region has 13 residues. CDR3 sequence (DNA): TGTGCCAGCAGTTGGACAGTGAACACTGAAGCTTTCTTT. Its protein is CASSWTVNTEAFF.

This clone has more than one count but fewer than ten. The genes are TRBV19 and TRBJ1-1; no definite D call. This CDR3 contains 13 residues. CDR1 is LNHDA, CDR2 SQIVND, per germline (reference sequence). The germline V and J ends were trimmed by 3 bases and 7 bases, with 12 bases remaining between them. CDR3 in amino acids: CASSIGTILEAFF. In nucleotides, the CDR3 is TGTGCCAGTAGTATCGGCACCATCCTTGAAGCTTTCTTT.

This clone was found a few times. The chain carries TRBV7-9 and TRBJ2-3, with TRBD1 identical over 11 bases. Looked up from germline, CDR1 is SEHNR and CDR2 is FQNEAQ (reference sequence). The V segment lost 5 bases and the J segment 2 bases; nucleotides outside the gene matches: 6. This CDR3 has 16 residues. In DNA, the CDR3 is TGTGCCAGCAGCCACGGGACAGGGGGTCTCACAGATACGCAGTATTTT. Its translation is CASSHGTGGLTDTQYF. The whole variable domain, remainder taken from reference TRBV7-9 and TRBJ2-3, is DTGVSQNPRHKITKRGQNVTFRCDPISEHNRLYWYRQTLGQGPEFLTYFQNEAQLEKSRLLSDRFSAERPKGSFSTLEIQRTEQGDSAMYLCASSHGTGGLTDTQYFGPGTRLTVL.

This clone was counted only a few times. The chain couples TRBV20-1 to TRBJ1-1, with D unclear. Germline assignment: CDR1 DFQATT and CDR2 SNEGSKA (reference sequence). CDR3 size: 8 residues. V shed 3 bases and J shed 10 bases, with 3 bases lying between them. CDR3 protein: CSASIAFF. The CDR3 nucleotides are TGCAGTGCTAGTATAGCTTTCTTT.